This entry describes one T cell receptor beta chain. These data come from a study of blood T cell repertoires in COVID-19. Background on the study: Both acute and convalescent COVID-19 samples were obtained from the United States, Italy and Spain. T cells, B-cell-depleted T cells, or PBMCs supplied cDNA or gDNA.

Between the trimmed V and J ends, which lost 4 bases and 8 bases, there was a span of 15 bases. The CDR3 contains 14 residues. The V gene's germline CDR1 is SGHRS and CDR2 YFSETQ. TCRdb keeps only in-frame clones here, not all; method: immunoSEQ multiplex PCR. The data contain 150,000 to 200,000 clones, around 80% of them singletons. The study drew participants aged 18 to 89 years from 20 to 30 US areas. The study counted Cohort 3 donors as recovered given two negative PCRs, clearance, or symptom resolution. This sequence was found in a middle-aged man who had recovered from COVID-19. The sample comprised PBMCs or T cells enriched from blood (not recorded which). The V call is TRBV5-1, the J call TRBJ1-4; D not certain. CDR3 coding DNA: TGCGCCAGCAGCCGCGGGCGTGAGGGAGAAAAACTGTTTTTT. Protein sequence: CASSRGREGEKLFF.